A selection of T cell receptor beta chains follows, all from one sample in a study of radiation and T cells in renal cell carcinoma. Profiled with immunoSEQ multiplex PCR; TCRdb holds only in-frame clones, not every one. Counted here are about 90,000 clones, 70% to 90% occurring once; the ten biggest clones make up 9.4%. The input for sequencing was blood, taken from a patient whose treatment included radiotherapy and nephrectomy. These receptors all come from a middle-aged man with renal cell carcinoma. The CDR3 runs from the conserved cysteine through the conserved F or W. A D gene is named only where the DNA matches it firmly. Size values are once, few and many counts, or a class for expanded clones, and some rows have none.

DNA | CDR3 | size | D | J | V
TGTGCCAGCAGTGAAAGGGGACCAGGGAGCTACGAGCAGTACTTC | CASSERGPGSYEQYF | NA | NA | TRBJ2-7 | TRBV6-1
TGTGCCAGCAGCTTTATAGATACGCAGTATTTT | CASSFIDTQYF | NA | NA | TRBJ2-3 | TRBV5-5
TGTGCCAGCAGTTTATCCGGGACAGGGGACTACGAGCAGTACTTC | CASSLSGTGDYEQYF | NA | TRBD1 | TRBJ2-7 | TRBV6-5
TGTGCCAGCAAGGAGTCAGGGGCGAGGACAGATACGCAGTATTTT | CASKESGARTDTQYF | few | NA | TRBJ2-3 | TRBV6-5
TGCAGCGTTGGGAAGAAAGAAGAGACCCAGTACTTC | CSVGKKEETQYF | NA | NA | TRBJ2-5 | TRBV29-1
TGTGCCAGCCGCGGAACGACAGGGGGCTCGGGCAATCAGCCCCAGCATTTT | CASRGTTGGSGNQPQHF | NA | TRBD1 | TRBJ1-5 | TRBV2
TGTGCCAGCAGCTTGGCCGGGGGGCAGGAGACCCAGTACTTC | CASSLAGGQETQYF | NA | NA | TRBJ2-5 | TRBV5-6
TGTGCCACGGACGTGGGGGGCAAAGGGCAGTACTTC | CATDVGGKGQYF | once | NA | TRBJ2-7 | TRBV5-7
TGTGCCAGTAGTACCCAGGGCTCAGATACGCAGTATTTT | CASSTQGSDTQYF | NA | NA | TRBJ2-3 | TRBV19
TGCGCCAGCAGCTTGGTCGGACAGGGATTATACAATGAGCAGTTCTTC | CASSLVGQGLYNEQFF | NA | TRBD1 | TRBJ2-1 | TRBV5-1
TGTGCCTGGAGCGAAAATACTGGGGGCAATCAGCCCCAGCATTTT | CAWSENTGGNQPQHF | NA | NA | TRBJ1-5 | TRBV30
TGTGCCACGGGAGCTGGGCAAGGGGAAGGAAACACCATATATTTT | CATGAGQGEGNTIYF | NA | NA | TRBJ1-3 | TRBV7-9
TGTGCTAGTGGCTCCGGATACCACAATGAGCAGTTCTTC | CASGSGYHNEQFF | NA | NA | TRBJ2-1 | TRBV12-5
TGTGCCAGCAGCTTAGTAGGCAAGACCTACGAGCAGTACTTC | CASSLVGKTYEQYF | NA | NA | TRBJ2-7 | TRBV7-8
TGTGCCATCAGAGGGGACAGGGGCATTGGGGACACTGAAGCTTTCTTT | CAIRGDRGIGDTEAFF | once | TRBD1 | TRBJ1-1 | TRBV10-3
TGTGCCAGCGGAGACAACTACTATGGCTACACCTTC | CASGDNYYGYTF | NA | NA | TRBJ1-2 | TRBV2
TGTGCCAGCAGAGGCTGGGACATTAACACCGGGGAGCTGTTTTTT | CASRGWDINTGELFF | NA | NA | TRBJ2-2 | TRBV6-1
TGTGCCAGCAGCCCTGACACGAACACCGGGGAGCTGTTTTTT | CASSPDTNTGELFF | NA | NA | TRBJ2-2 | TRBV7-2
TGTGCCAGCAGCCGAACTAGCGCCTACGAGCAGTACTTC | CASSRTSAYEQYF | NA | TRBD2 | TRBJ2-7 | TRBV28
TGTGCCATCCAGGTGGCCGGGTACAATGAGCAGTTCTTC | CAIQVAGYNEQFF | NA | NA | TRBJ2-1 | TRBV10-3
TGTGCCAGTGAGAAAGCCTATGGCTACACCTTC | CASEKAYGYTF | NA | NA | TRBJ1-2 | TRBV19